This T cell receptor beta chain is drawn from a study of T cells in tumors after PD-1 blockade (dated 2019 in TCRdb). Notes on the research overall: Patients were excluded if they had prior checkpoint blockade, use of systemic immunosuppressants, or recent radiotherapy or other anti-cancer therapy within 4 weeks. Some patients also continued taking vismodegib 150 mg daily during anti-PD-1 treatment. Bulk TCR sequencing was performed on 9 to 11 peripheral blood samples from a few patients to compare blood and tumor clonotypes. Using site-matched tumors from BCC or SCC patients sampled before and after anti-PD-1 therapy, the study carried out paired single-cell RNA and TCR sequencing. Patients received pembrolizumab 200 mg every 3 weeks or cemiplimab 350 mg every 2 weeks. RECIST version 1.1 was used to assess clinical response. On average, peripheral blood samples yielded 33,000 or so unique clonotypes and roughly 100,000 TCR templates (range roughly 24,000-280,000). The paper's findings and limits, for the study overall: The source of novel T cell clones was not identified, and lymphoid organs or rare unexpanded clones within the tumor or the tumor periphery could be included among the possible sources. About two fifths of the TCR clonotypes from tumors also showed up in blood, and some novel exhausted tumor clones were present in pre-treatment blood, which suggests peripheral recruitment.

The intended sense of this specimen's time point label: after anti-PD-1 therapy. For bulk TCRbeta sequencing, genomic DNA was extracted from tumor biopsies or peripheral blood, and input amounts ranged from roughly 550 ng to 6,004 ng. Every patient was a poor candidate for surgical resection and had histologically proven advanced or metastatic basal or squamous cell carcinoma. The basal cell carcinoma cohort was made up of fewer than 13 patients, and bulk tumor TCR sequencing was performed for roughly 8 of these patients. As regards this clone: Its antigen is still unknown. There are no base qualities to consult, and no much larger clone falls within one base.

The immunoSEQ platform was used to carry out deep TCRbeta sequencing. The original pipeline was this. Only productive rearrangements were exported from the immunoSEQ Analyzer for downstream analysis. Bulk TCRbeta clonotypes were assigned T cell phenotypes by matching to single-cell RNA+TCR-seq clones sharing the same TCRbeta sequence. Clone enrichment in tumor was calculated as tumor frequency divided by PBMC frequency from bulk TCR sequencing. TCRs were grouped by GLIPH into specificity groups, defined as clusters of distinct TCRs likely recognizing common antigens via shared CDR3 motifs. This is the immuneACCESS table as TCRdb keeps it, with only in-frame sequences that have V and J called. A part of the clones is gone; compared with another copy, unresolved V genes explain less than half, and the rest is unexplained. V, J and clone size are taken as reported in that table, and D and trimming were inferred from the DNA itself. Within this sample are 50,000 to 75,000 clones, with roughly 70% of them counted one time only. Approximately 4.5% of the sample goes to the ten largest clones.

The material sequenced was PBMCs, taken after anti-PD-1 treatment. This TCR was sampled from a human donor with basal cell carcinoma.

The CDR3: CASSEQGLTTDTQYF. The nucleotides are TGTGCCAGCAGTGAACAGGGGCTAACCACAGATACGCAGTATTTT. The chain uses TRBV6-1 and TRBJ2-3, and the D gene may be TRBD1, 6 bases matching. The V end loses 2 bases and the J end loses 2 bases, and a stretch of 11 bases separates them. CDR1 and CDR2, per the germline V gene, are MNHNS and SASEGT. From cysteine to phenylalanine, the CDR3 is 15 amino acids long. The entry retains the CDR3 DNA only, 45 bases that are in frame from base 1.